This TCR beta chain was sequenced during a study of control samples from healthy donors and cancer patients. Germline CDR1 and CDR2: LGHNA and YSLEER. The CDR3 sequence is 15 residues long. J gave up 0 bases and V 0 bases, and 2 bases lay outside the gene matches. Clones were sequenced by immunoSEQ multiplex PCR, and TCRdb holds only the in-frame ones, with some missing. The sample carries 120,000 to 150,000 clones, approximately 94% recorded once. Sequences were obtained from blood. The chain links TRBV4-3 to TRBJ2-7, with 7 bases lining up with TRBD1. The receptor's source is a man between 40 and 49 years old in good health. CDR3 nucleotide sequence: TGCGCCAGCAGCCAAGAGGCAGGGGGCTCCTACGAGCAGTACTTC. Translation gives CASSQEAGGSYEQYF.